These T cell receptor beta chains were read from a single sample in a study of T cells in Graves' hyperthyroidism and ophthalmopathy. MiXCR, run by TCRdb on the multiplex PCR reads, gives a single entry per CDR3 protein. The data contain 240,000 or so distinct CDR3 sequences, around 17% of them singletons. The sequencing sample was made of blood. Source of these receptors: a young woman with Graves' ophthalmopathy. The CDR3 runs from the conserved cysteine through the conserved F or W. Fields, in order: D gene, V gene, J gene, clone size, CDR3 protein, CDR3 DNA. A D gene is named only where the DNA matches it firmly. Some rows have no size entry. The others give once, few or many, or a class for an expanded clone.

d_gene: -; v_gene: TRBV10-1; j_gene: TRBJ2-5; abundance: few; CDR3aa: CANGRRTGLSQETQYF; CDR3nt: TGCGCCAACGGGAGGAGGACAGGGTTATCCCAAGAGACCCAGTACTTC
d_gene: -; v_gene: TRBV2; j_gene: TRBJ1-2; abundance: many; CDR3aa: CASSEDPQGNYGYTF; CDR3nt: TGTGCCAGCAGTGAAGATCCCCAGGGGAACTATGGCTACACCTTC
d_gene: -; v_gene: TRBV9; j_gene: TRBJ2-2; abundance: many; CDR3aa: CASSAGLSNTGELFF; CDR3nt: TGTGCCAGCAGCGCGGGACTCTCGAACACCGGGGAGCTGTTTTTT
d_gene: TRBD2; v_gene: TRBV6-2/TRBV6-3; j_gene: TRBJ2-2; abundance: many; CDR3aa: CASSYALLAGGTNTGELFF; CDR3nt: TGTGCCAGCAGTTACGCCCTACTAGCGGGAGGGACGAACACCGGGGAGCTGTTTTTT
d_gene: -; v_gene: TRBV30; j_gene: TRBJ2-1; abundance: many; CDR3aa: CAWSVNLSAEQFF; CDR3nt: TGTGCCTGGAGTGTAAATCTTAGCGCGGAGCAGTTCTTC
d_gene: -; v_gene: TRBV4-3; j_gene: TRBJ1-2; abundance: -; CDR3aa: CASSQQGSEGYTF; CDR3nt: TGCGCCAGCAGCCAACAGGGGTCGGAAGGCTACACCTTC
d_gene: TRBD1; v_gene: TRBV7-3; j_gene: TRBJ1-2; abundance: -; CDR3aa: CASSLGDRDLDGYTF; CDR3nt: TGTGCCAGCAGCTTAGGTGACAGGGATTTAGATGGCTACACCTTC
d_gene: -; v_gene: TRBV20-1; j_gene: TRBJ1-2; abundance: many; CDR3aa: CSATANYGYTF; CDR3nt: TGCAGTGCTACAGCTAACTATGGCTACACCTTC
d_gene: TRBD1; v_gene: TRBV5-6; j_gene: TRBJ2-1; abundance: -; CDR3aa: CASSLADRVYEQFF; CDR3nt: TGTGCCAGCAGCTTGGCCGACAGGGTTTATGAGCAGTTCTTC
d_gene: -; v_gene: TRBV6-2/TRBV6-3; j_gene: TRBJ1-5; abundance: many; CDR3aa: CASSYYGGQPQHF; CDR3nt: TGTGCCAGCAGTTACTATGGGGGTCAGCCCCAGCATTTT
d_gene: TRBD1; v_gene: TRBV7-2; j_gene: TRBJ1-2; abundance: many; CDR3aa: CASSLMAGGVYGYTF; CDR3nt: TGTGCCAGCAGCTTAATGGCAGGGGGTGTCTATGGCTACACCTTC
d_gene: -; v_gene: TRBV7-6; j_gene: TRBJ2-5; abundance: many; CDR3aa: CASSRRLRETQYF; CDR3nt: TGTGCCAGCAGCCGCAGGTTACGGGAGACCCAGTACTTC
d_gene: -; v_gene: TRBV2; j_gene: TRBJ1-3; abundance: many; CDR3aa: CASSEGRGNTIYF; CDR3nt: TGTGCCAGCAGTGAAGGCCGGGGAAACACCATATATTTT
d_gene: -; v_gene: TRBV28; j_gene: TRBJ1-3; abundance: once; CDR3aa: CASSVTGNTIYF; CDR3nt: TGTGCCAGCAGTGTGACTGGAAACACCATATATTTT
d_gene: TRBD1; v_gene: TRBV7-2; j_gene: TRBJ2-5; abundance: many; CDR3aa: CASSDTGQQETQYF; CDR3nt: TGTGCCAGCAGCGACACGGGACAGCAAGAGACCCAGTACTTC
d_gene: TRBD1; v_gene: TRBV27; j_gene: TRBJ1-2; abundance: -; CDR3aa: CASSLSAGQGANYGYTF; CDR3nt: TGTGCCAGCAGTTTATCGGCGGGACAGGGGGCGAACTATGGCTACACCTTC
d_gene: TRBD1; v_gene: TRBV28; j_gene: TRBJ1-5; abundance: many; CDR3aa: CASSLLPGTGGSRQPQHF; CDR3nt: TGTGCCAGCAGTTTACTGCCGGGGACAGGGGGAAGTCGGCAGCCCCAGCATTTT
d_gene: -; v_gene: TRBV19; j_gene: TRBJ1-1; abundance: -; CDR3aa: CASSRRGQGSTEAFF; CDR3nt: TGTGCCAGTAGTAGAAGGGGTCAAGGGTCCACTGAAGCTTTCTTT
d_gene: TRBD1; v_gene: TRBV20-1; j_gene: TRBJ1-1; abundance: -; CDR3aa: CSATGTGVKFTEAFF; CDR3nt: TGCAGTGCGACCGGGACAGGGGTTAAATTCACTGAAGCTTTCTTT